The rows below give T cell receptor beta chains drawn from one sample of a study of T cell responses to AZD1222 COVID-19 vaccine. The table came from immunoSEQ multiplex PCR; TCRdb's copy has only in-frame clones and leaves some out. The sample gives roughly 42,000 clones, 88% of which show up once; 26% is in the top ten. Sequencing used peripheral blood, obtained 28 days after the second dose of the MenACWY control vaccine. These receptors were collected from an adult who received the MenACWY meningococcal vaccine as a control. Both conserved end residues are part of each CDR3. The D gene is left open where the match is weak. Size is omitted from some rows. Given values are once, few, many or a class for expanded clones.

clone_size | j_call | d_call | v_call | cdr3_nt | cdr3_aa
. | TRBJ2-7 | . | TRBV24-1 | TGTGCCACCAGTGATTGGGGGTTTAGGGGGGACTCCTACGAGCAGTACTTC | CATSDWGFRGDSYEQYF
. | TRBJ2-1 | TRBD2 | TRBV5-1 | TGCGCCAGCAGCTTTAACAGCGGGAGTAATGAGCAGTTCTTC | CASSFNSGSNEQFF
. | TRBJ1-1 | TRBD1 | TRBV18 | TGTGCCAGCTCGGGACAGGGGACGATGAACACTGAAGCTTTCTTT | CASSGQGTMNTEAFF
once | TRBJ2-2 | . | TRBV19 | TGTGCCAGTAGCCAGGACAGTACAAACACCGGGGAGCTGTTTTTT | CASSQDSTNTGELFF
. | TRBJ2-3 | . | TRBV6-5 | TGTGCCAGCAGTTACTCGACTAACACAGATACGCAGTATTTT | CASSYSTNTDTQYF
. | TRBJ2-1 | TRBD2 | TRBV5-1 | TGCGCCAGCATCCGTGGGGGCACTAGCGGGAATGAGCAGTTCTTC | CASIRGGTSGNEQFF
. | TRBJ2-1 | . | TRBV7-9 | TGTGCCAGCAGCCCCCTCCGGCAGGGAGGCTACAATGAGCAGTTCTTC | CASSPLRQGGYNEQFF
. | TRBJ2-4 | TRBD2 | TRBV6-4 | TGTGCCAGCAGTGACGGTCTTCTAGCGGATATAGCCAAAAACATTCAGTACTTC | CASSDGLLADIAKNIQYF
. | TRBJ2-3 | . | TRBV6-5 | TGTGCCAGCAGTTACACCGACTACACAGATACGCAGTATTTT | CASSYTDYTDTQYF
. | TRBJ1-3 | . | TRBV18 | TGTGCCAGCTCACCTTCATTTAACTCTGGAAACACCATATATTTT | CASSPSFNSGNTIYF
. | TRBJ2-3 | TRBD2 | TRBV30 | TGTGCCTGGAGTGTACCGAGGTTAGCGGGATTGCCAGATACGCAGTATTTT | CAWSVPRLAGLPDTQYF
. | TRBJ1-3 | . | TRBV28 | TGTGCCTCCGGGACGGGACCTGATGGAAACACCATATATTTT | CASGTGPDGNTIYF